Presented here are 11 T cell receptor beta chains from one specimen sequenced in a study of beta chain features in type 1 diabetes. Investigators reverse transcribed all isolated RNA, so they sequenced expressed TCRB transcripts. The assay was immunoSEQ multiplex PCR, and TCRdb's table has in-frame clones only and misses some. The sample shows 400,000 to 450,000 clones, roughly 13% of them seen only once. Sample: naive CD4+ T cells from blood. The receptor source for this set is a man aged 30 to 39 in good health.

V usage is TRBV9 and J usage is TRBJ1-1, with TRBD1 identical over 9 bases. Germline CDR1 reads SGDLS; CDR2 reads YYNGEE. Trimming removed 8 bases from V and 0 bases from J; junction bases left unmatched: 20. CDR3 length: 19 amino acids. The CDR3 here is CARCKPMDRGTGLNTEAFF. As DNA, the CDR3 is TGTGCCAGGTGCAAGCCTATGGACAGGGGAACCGGTTTGAACACTGAAGCTTTCTTT. The whole variable domain, remainder taken from reference TRBV9 and TRBJ1-1, is DSGVTQTPKHLITATGQRVTLRCSPRSGDLSVYWYQQSLDQGLQFLIQYYNGEERAKGNILERFSAQQFPDLHSELNLSSLELGDSALYFCARCKPMDRGTGLNTEAFFGQGTRLTVV.

The chain has TRBV5-4 and TRBJ1-2, with 10 bases aligning to TRBD1. The ends lost 3 bases at V and 0 bases at J; junction bases unmatched: 5. This CDR3 is 16 amino acids long. The V gene's germline CDR1 is SGHNT and CDR2 YYREEE (reference sequence). CDR3 coding DNA: TGTGCCAGCAGCTCCGGAGGACAGGGGGCTAACTATGGCTACACCTTC. Its translation is CASSSGGQGANYGYTF.

In this sample, this clone turned up many times. The same CDR3 is also encoded by other DNA sequences in this sample. This chain links TRBV29-1 with TRBJ2-3; D is unresolved. Trimming took off 7 bases at V and 3 bases at J, with 8 bases between the two ends. This CDR3 spans 11 amino acids. CDR1 and CDR2 (germline): SQVTM, ANQGSEA. The CDR3 sequence is CSGRNTDTQYF. In DNA, the CDR3 is TGCAGCGGAAGAAATACAGATACGCAGTATTTT.

This clone was counted only a few times. Here the CDR3 DNA reads TGTGCCAGCTCACCGGGACAGGGCTCTTACGAGCAGTACGTC. Protein product: CASSPGQGSYEQYV. The chain has TRBV18 and TRBJ2-7, with TRBD1 identical over 9 bases. The CDR3 runs to 14 residues. The J segment lost 4 bases and the V segment lost 3 bases, leaving 4 bases of the junction unmatched. Germline lookup yields CDR1 KGHSH and CDR2 LQKENI.

This clone was recorded a few times. The same CDR3 arises from other DNA sequences in this sample as well. V gene TRBV7-9 combines with J gene TRBJ2-5; D is unclear. Trimming removed 3 bases from V and 5 bases from J, with 7 bases in between. CDR1 and CDR2 from the germline V gene are SEHNR and FQNEAQ (reference sequence). The CDR3 is 12 residues long. CDR3 in DNA: TGTGCCAGCAGCTTGGCCCGGGAGACCCAGTACTTC. Residues: CASSLARETQYF. The complete variable domain, with remaining parts taken from reference TRBV7-9 and TRBJ2-5, reads DTGVSQNPRHKITKRGQNVTFRCDPISEHNRLYWYRQTLGQGPEFLTYFQNEAQLEKSRLLSDRFSAERPKGSFSTLEIQRTEQGDSAMYLCASSLARETQYFGPGTRLLVL.

In its sample, this clone was seen a few times. The chain has TRBV4-3 and TRBJ1-2; D is ambiguous. V was trimmed by 3 bases and J by 0 bases, leaving 8 bases between them. The germline gives CDR1 LGHNA, CDR2 YSLEER. The CDR3 has 14 amino acids. CDR3 nucleotides: TGCGCCAGCAGCCACCTGCAACCTAACTATGGCTACACCTTC. Translating gives CASSHLQPNYGYTF.

This clone was detected a few times. This sequence joins TRBV18 and TRBJ2-3, with a tentative D call TRBD2 (5 bases). The V and J ends lost 2 bases and 4 bases respectively, with 19 bases between them. The germline V gene encodes CDR1 KGHSH and CDR2 LQKENI. The CDR3 extends over 17 amino acids. CDR3 sequence: CASSPIIGRALPDTQYF. For the CDR3, the DNA is TGTGCCAGCTCACCAATTATTGGGCGGGCACTCCCAGATACGCAGTATTTT.

The CDR3 DNA sequence: TGTGCCAGCAGTCAAGACCCTACTGGGGCCAACGTCCTGACTTTC. Its protein is CASSQDPTGANVLTF. The chain has TRBV7-9 and TRBJ2-6, with D hard to call. This CDR3 has 15 amino acids. V lost 6 bases, J lost 2 bases, and 11 bases lay in between. The germline CDR1 and CDR2 sequences are SEHNR and FQNEAQ (reference sequence).

The chain couples TRBV9 to TRBJ2-5; 10 bases align to TRBD1. The junction had 5 bases not matched to a gene; V was cut back by 2 bases and J by 4 bases. The germline V gene encodes CDR1 SGDLS and CDR2 YYNGEE. The CDR3 loop spans 15 amino acids. The CDR3 sequence is CASSVGQGPPETQYF. CDR3 nucleotides: TGTGCCAGCAGCGTGGGACAGGGGCCCCCAGAGACCCAGTACTTC.

This clone has only a few counts. V usage is TRBV5-6 and J usage is TRBJ1-5, with unresolved D. Trimming pared 2 bases from V and 6 bases from J, leaving 6 bases between. This CDR3 spans 12 amino acids. The V gene's germline CDR1 is SGHDT and CDR2 YYEEEE. This chain's CDR3 is CASSLMGQPQHF. The CDR3 DNA reads as TGTGCCAGCAGCTTAATGGGTCAGCCCCAGCATTTT.

V is TRBV18 and J is TRBJ1-1; D ambiguous. V was cut by 3 bases and J by 0 bases, with 8 bases left in between. CDR3 size: 14 residues. Germline CDR1 reads KGHSH; CDR2 reads LQKENI. CDR3 bases: TGTGCCAGCTCACCGAGAGGGCTGAACACTGAAGCTTTCTTT. Protein: CASSPRGLNTEAFF.